This T cell receptor (beta chain) was found in a study of Ad26.COV2.S vaccination and SARS-CoV-2 variants. Points from the study as a whole: While placebo recipients had lower spike-specific TCR breadth, vaccine recipients had more.

This table comes from immunoSEQ multiplex PCR, and its TCRdb copy is limited to in-frame clones, with some not included. This sample has under 150,000 clones; 80% to 90% occur once, and the top ten carry 4% to 6%. Germline V gene data show CDR1 as SGHVS and CDR2 as FNYEAQ. Trimming removed 5 bases from V and 0 bases from J, with 19 bases in between. This CDR3 comprises 17 residues. A word on this clone: What it recognizes is unknown.

This chain links TRBV7-6 with TRBJ1-1, with D uncertain. Sequenced here: peripheral blood, sampled after recovery from COVID-19. The clonotype originates from a human donor who had recovered from COVID-19. The CDR3 loop is CASSVRGPFQMNTEAFF. CDR3 in DNA: TGTGCCAGCAGCGTTCGAGGACCCTTTCAGATGAACACTGAAGCTTTCTTT.